This T cell receptor beta chain was observed in a study of spatial heterogeneity in lung cancer. Looking at the study overall: On average, each unique TCR and UMI combination appeared more than ten times in raw reads. Study results and caveats: Tumoral mutation counts were tracked by counts of expanded intratumoral alpha and beta TCRs.

Unique molecular identifiers tagged every individual TCR cDNA molecule. TCRdb called the 5' RACE reads again in MiXCR, with one record for every CDR3 protein. The sample gives roughly 17,000 distinct CDR3 sequences, 6.2% of which show up once; under 7% is in the top ten. Ten or more counts support this clonotype. Its antigen remains unknown. The CDR3 loop spans 12 amino acids. Per germline, CDR1 SGHAT and CDR2 FQNNGV. Trimming cost V 3 bases and J 6 bases, with 5 bases left between them. Time point reported: sample taken at primary tumor resection. This receptor was taken from a male donor with early-stage non-small cell lung cancer. The input for sequencing was lung tumor tissue, taken at surgery. The V gene is TRBV11-2, the J gene TRBJ2-2; unclear D gene. The CDR3, as DNA: TGTGCCAGCAGCTTCGATTCCGGGGAGCTGTTTTTT. Translating it yields CASSFDSGELFF.